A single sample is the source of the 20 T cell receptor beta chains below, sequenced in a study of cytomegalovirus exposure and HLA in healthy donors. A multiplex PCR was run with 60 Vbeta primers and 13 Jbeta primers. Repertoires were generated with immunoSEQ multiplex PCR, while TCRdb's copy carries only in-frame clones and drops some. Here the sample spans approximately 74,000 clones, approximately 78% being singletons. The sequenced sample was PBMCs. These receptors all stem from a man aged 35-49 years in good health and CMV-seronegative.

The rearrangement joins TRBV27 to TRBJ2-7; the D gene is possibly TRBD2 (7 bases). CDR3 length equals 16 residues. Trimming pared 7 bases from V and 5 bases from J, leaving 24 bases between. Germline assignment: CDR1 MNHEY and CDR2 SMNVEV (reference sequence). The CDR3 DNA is TGTGCCAGCAAACCCTTCATAGCCGGGGGGCTCGACGAGCAGTACTTC. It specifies CASKPFIAGGLDEQYF.

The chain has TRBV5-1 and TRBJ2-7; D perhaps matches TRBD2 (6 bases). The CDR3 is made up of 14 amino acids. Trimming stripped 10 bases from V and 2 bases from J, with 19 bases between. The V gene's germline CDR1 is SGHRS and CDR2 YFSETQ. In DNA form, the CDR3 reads TGCGCCTCCCCTCCCGGGACTCTTACCTACGAGCAGTACTTC. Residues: CASPPGTLTYEQYF.

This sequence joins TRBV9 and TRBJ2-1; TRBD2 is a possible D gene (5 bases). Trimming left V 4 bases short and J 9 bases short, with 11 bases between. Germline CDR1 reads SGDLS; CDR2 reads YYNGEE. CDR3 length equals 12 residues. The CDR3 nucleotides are TGTGCCAGCAGCCCCCAGGAGGTTGAGCAGTTCTTC. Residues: CASSPQEVEQFF.

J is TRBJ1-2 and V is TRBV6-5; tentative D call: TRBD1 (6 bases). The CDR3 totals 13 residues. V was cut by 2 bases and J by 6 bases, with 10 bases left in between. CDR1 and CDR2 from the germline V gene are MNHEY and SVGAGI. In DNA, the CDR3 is TGTGCCAGCAGTTACAATCCAGGGGATGGCTACACCTTC. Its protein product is CASSYNPGDGYTF.

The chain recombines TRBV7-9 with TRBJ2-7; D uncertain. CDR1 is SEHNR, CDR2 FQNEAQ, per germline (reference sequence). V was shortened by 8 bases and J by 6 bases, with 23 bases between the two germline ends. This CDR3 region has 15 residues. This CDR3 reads CASSTSPSSLGEQYF. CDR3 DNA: TGTGCCAGCTCTACCAGCCCTTCCTCCCTAGGCGAGCAGTACTTC. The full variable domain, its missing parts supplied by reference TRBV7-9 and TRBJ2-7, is DTGVSQNPRHKITKRGQNVTFRCDPISEHNRLYWYRQTLGQGPEFLTYFQNEAQLEKSRLLSDRFSAERPKGSFSTLEIQRTEQGDSAMYLCASSTSPSSLGEQYFGPGTRLTVT.

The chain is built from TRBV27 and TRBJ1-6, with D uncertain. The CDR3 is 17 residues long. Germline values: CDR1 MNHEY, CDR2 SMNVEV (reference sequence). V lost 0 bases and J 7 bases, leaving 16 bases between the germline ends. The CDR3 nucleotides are TGTGCCAGCAGTTTATCGATATATCACATACCGAATTCACCCCTCCACTTT. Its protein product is CASSLSIYHIPNSPLHF.

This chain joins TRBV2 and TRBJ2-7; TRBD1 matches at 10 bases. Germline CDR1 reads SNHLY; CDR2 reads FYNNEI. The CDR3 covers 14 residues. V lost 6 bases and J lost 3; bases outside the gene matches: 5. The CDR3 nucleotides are TGTGCCAGCAGACCGGGACAGGGGCGCTACGAGCAGTACTTC. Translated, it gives CASRPGQGRYEQYF.

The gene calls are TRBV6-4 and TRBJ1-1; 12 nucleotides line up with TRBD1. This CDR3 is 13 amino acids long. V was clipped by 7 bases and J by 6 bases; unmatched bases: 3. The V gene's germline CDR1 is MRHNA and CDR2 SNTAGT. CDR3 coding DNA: TGTGCCAGCAAGGGACAGGGGGCATCTGAAGCTTTCTTT. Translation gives CASKGQGASEAFF.

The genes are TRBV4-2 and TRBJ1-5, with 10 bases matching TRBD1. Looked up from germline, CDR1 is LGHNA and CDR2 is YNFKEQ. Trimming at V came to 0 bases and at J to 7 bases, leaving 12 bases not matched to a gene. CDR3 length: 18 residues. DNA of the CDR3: TGTGCCAGCAGCCAAGATAACGTCAGGACAGGGGGTGGACAGCCCCAGCATTTT. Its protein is CASSQDNVRTGGGQPQHF.

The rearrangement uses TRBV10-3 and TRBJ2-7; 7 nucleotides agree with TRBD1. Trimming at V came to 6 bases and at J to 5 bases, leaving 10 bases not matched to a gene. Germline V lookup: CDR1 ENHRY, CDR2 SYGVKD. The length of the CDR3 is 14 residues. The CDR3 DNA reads TGTGCCATCAGGGAGGCGACAGGGCCTCACGAGCAGTACTTC. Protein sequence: CAIREATGPHEQYF.

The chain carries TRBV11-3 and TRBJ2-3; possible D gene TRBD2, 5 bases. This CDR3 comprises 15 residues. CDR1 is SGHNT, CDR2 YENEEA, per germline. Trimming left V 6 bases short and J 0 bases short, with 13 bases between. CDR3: CASSQTGKSTDTQYF. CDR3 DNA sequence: TGTGCCAGCAGTCAAACGGGAAAAAGCACAGATACGCAGTATTTT.

CDR3 sequence reads: CASSYSRAGGTDTQYF. In nucleotides, the CDR3 is TGTGCCAGCAGTTACTCGAGGGCGGGGGGCACAGATACGCAGTATTTT. The rearrangement links TRBV6-5 to TRBJ2-3, with 7 bases matching TRBD2. Looked up from germline, CDR1 is MNHEY and CDR2 is SVGAGI. The CDR3 is made up of 16 amino acids. V was clipped by 0 bases and J by 1 base; unmatched bases: 4.

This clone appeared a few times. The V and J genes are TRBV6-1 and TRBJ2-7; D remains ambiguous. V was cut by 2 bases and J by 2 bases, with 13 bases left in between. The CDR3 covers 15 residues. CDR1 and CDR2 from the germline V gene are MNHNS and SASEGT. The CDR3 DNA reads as TGTGCCAGCAGTGAAAACTGGGCTGGTACCTACGAGCAGTACTTC. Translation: CASSENWAGTYEQYF.

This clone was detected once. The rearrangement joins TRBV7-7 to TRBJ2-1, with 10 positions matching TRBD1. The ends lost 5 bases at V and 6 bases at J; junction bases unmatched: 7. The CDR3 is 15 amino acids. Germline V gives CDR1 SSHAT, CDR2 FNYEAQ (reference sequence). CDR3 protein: CASSPGTGAGNEQFF. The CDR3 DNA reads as TGTGCCAGCAGCCCCGGGACAGGGGCCGGCAATGAGCAGTTCTTC.

DNA of the CDR3: TGTGCCAGCAGCGGACTAGCGGGAAGGACGCAGTACTTC. Its protein is CASSGLAGRTQYF. This rearrangement joins TRBV5-8 to TRBJ2-7; the match to TRBD2 covers 12 bases. This CDR3 has 13 residues. The trim removed 4 bases at V and 9 bases at J, leaving 5 bases unmatched. Germline V CDR1 and CDR2: SGHTS, YDEGEE. Together with reference TRBV5-8 and TRBJ2-7, the CDR3 gives the full variable domain: EAGVTQSPTHLIKTRGQQATLRCSPISGHTSVYWYQQALGLGLQFLLWYDEGEERNRGNFPPRFSGRQFPNYSSELNVNALELEDSALYLCASSGLAGRTQYFGPGTRLTVT.

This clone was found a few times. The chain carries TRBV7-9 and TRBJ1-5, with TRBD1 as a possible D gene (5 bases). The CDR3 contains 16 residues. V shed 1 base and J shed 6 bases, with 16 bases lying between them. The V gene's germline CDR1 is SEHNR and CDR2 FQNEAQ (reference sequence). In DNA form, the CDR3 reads TGTGCCAGCAGCTTAGAATGGGGTCAGGGAGGTCAGCCCCAGCATTTT. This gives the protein CASSLEWGQGGQPQHF.

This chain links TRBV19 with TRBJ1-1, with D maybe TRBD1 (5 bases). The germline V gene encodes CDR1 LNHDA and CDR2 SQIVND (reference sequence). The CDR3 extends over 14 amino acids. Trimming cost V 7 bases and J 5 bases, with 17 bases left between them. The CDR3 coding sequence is TGTGCCAGTACCCCAGGGAGGGTGGTGACTGAAGCTTTCTTT. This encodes CASTPGRVVTEAFF.

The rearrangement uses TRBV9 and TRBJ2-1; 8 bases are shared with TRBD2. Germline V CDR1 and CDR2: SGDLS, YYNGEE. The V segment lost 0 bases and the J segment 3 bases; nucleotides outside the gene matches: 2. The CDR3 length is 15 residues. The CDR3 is CASSVDGGGYNEQFF. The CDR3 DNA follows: TGTGCCAGCAGCGTAGACGGGGGGGGCTACAATGAGCAGTTCTTC.

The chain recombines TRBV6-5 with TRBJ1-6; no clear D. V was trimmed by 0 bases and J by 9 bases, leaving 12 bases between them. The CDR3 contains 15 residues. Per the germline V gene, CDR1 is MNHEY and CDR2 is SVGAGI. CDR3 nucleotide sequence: TGTGCCAGCAGTTACTCGGGCCTAGCAGGTTCACCCCTCCACTTT. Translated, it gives CASSYSGLAGSPLHF.

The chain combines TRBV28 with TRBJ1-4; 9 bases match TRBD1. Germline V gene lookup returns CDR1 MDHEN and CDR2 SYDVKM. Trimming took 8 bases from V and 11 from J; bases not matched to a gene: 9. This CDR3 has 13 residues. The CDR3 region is CASGGQGFSKLFF. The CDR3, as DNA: TGTGCCAGCGGGGGACAGGGCTTTAGTAAACTGTTTTTT.